The source of this T cell receptor (beta chain) is a study of blood T cell repertoires in COVID-19. While infection was still active, Seattle patients were enrolled and then followed longitudinally. The CDR3 covers 14 residues. The V gene's germline CDR1 is SGHRS and CDR2 YFSETQ. V was clipped by 5 bases and J by 3 bases, with 15 bases between them. TCRdb's copy holds only in-frame clones and misses some; the assay was immunoSEQ multiplex PCR. The table lists around 430,000 clones, around 89% of them singletons. The sequencing sample was made of peripheral blood. The chain employs TRBV5-1 and TRBJ2-7; D is possibly TRBD1 (5 bases). This TCR was recovered from a woman between 45 and 65 years old with COVID-19, enrolled during active disease. The CDR3 protein is CASRLLTDNYEQYF. Here the CDR3 DNA reads TGCGCCAGCAGACTGCTGACAGACAACTACGAGCAGTACTTC.